These 20 T cell receptor beta chains were sequenced from one sample in a study of cytomegalovirus exposure and HLA in healthy donors. Researchers ran the PCR with 60 Vbeta and 13 Jbeta primers. The protocol was immunoSEQ multiplex PCR, while the TCRdb copy is restricted to in-frame clones and leaves out a portion. Seen here are some 210,000 clones, around four fifths observed once, and the top ten hold roughly 10%. Sequenced: PBMCs. All receptors derive from a woman aged 50 to 60 in good health and CMV-seropositive.

This clone occurred a few times. The chain recombines TRBV7-2 with TRBJ2-7; D not resolved. Trimming left V 2 bases short and J 5 bases short, with 10 bases between. This CDR3 has 13 amino acids. Germline CDR1 is SGHTA and CDR2 is FQGNSA. The CDR3 DNA is TGTGCCAGCAGCTTATCGCCTCCGGACGAGCAGTACTTC. Protein product: CASSLSPPDEQYF.

This clone showed up just once. V and J are TRBV18 and TRBJ1-1; a possible D gene is TRBD1 (5 bases). CDR1 is KGHSH and CDR2 is LQKENI in the germline V gene. This CDR3 is built from 15 residues. Trimming removed 3 bases at V and 2 bases at J, with 13 bases between. In nucleotides, the CDR3 is TGTGCCAGCTCACCCCAGACGGGGGGAAACACTGAAGCTTTCTTT. Its translation: CASSPQTGGNTEAFF.

The chain combines TRBV10-3 with TRBJ1-1; possible D gene TRBD1, 5 bases. Germline assignment: CDR1 ENHRY and CDR2 SYGVKD. CDR3 length: 13 amino acids. V lost 5 bases to trimming and J lost 1 base, with 8 bases between them. CDR3 bases: TGTGCCATCAGTAGACAGCAGAACACTGAAGCTTTCTTT. Translation: CAISRQQNTEAFF.

CDR3 coding DNA: TGTGCCAGCAGTACAGGACTAGGGCCCGGGGAGCTGTTTTTT. This sequence encodes CASSTGLGPGELFF. The chain couples TRBV2 to TRBJ2-2; 7 nucleotides match TRBD2. The CDR3 consists of 14 residues. The V and J ends lost 5 bases and 6 bases, in that order; junction bases with no gene match: 6. The germline gives CDR1 SNHLY, CDR2 FYNNEI.

As regards this clone: This sample includes further DNA sequences coding for the same CDR3. The rearrangement uses TRBV29-1 and TRBJ1-2; the D is unclear. CDR1 SQVTM and CDR2 ANQGSEA come from the germline V gene. V lost 3 bases and J 6 bases, leaving 2 bases between the germline ends. The CDR3 extends over 9 amino acids. CDR3 residues: CSVDNGYTF. The CDR3 DNA reads TGCAGCGTTGACAATGGCTACACCTTC.

The chain joins TRBV19 to TRBJ1-2; no definite D call. CDR1 and CDR2 from the germline V gene are LNHDA and SQIVND (reference sequence). The V end was cut by 3 bases, the J end by 5 bases, with 10 bases between. The CDR3 runs to 13 residues. The CDR3 DNA reads TGTGCCAGTAGTATTGCGCCGGAGTATGGCTACACCTTC. Translation gives CASSIAPEYGYTF.

This chain connects TRBV5-6 to TRBJ1-1; D gene uncertain. Germline CDR1 and CDR2: SGHDT and YYEEEE. Trimming took 1 base from V and 6 from J, leaving 7 bases between them. CDR3 size: 12 residues. In DNA form, the CDR3 reads TGTGCCAGCAGCTTGAGCCGGGCTGAAGCTTTCTTT. Protein sequence: CASSLSRAEAFF.

This clone has more than one count but fewer than ten. The rearrangement links TRBV6-5 to TRBJ2-7; TRBD2 matches at 9 bases. The CDR3 loop spans 13 amino acids. CDR1 and CDR2 from the germline V gene are MNHEY and SVGAGI. Trimming at V came to 8 bases and at J to 2 bases, leaving 4 bases not matched to a gene. The CDR3 protein is CASGLAGAYEQYF. The CDR3 region has the DNA TGTGCCAGCGGTTTAGCGGGGGCCTACGAGCAGTACTTC.

The chain is built from TRBV5-1 and TRBJ1-2; possibly TRBD1 for D (6 bases). V lost 3 bases to trimming and J lost 4 bases, with 19 bases between them. The germline V gene encodes CDR1 SGHRS and CDR2 YFSETQ. CDR3 size: 16 residues. CDR3 residues: CASSSRFRDNLYGYTF. CDR3 nucleotide sequence: TGCGCCAGCAGCTCCCGCTTCCGGGACAACCTCTATGGCTACACCTTC.

This clone was counted a few times. This chain joins TRBV7-2 and TRBJ2-1; 11 positions agree with TRBD2. The CDR3 spans 16 residues. Germline loops: CDR1 SGHTA, CDR2 FQGNSA. The trim removed 5 bases at V and 8 bases at J, leaving 11 bases unmatched. The CDR3 here is CASSQRLAGRVDEQFF. The CDR3 DNA follows: TGTGCCAGCAGCCAGCGACTAGCGGGGAGGGTGGATGAGCAGTTCTTC.

The chain employs TRBV30 and TRBJ1-5; D gene ambiguous. This CDR3 spans 16 amino acids. Trimming shortened V by 3 bases and J by 0 bases, and 15 bases separated the two germline ends. The V gene's germline CDR1 is GTSNPN and CDR2 SVGIG (reference sequence). The CDR3 here is CAWSAYNGDSNQPQHF. The CDR3 DNA is TGTGCCTGGAGCGCTTATAACGGGGATAGCAATCAGCCCCAGCATTTT.

This clone was counted between two and nine times. V is TRBV6-1 and J is TRBJ1-5; TRBD1 matches 8 bases. Germline assignment: CDR1 MNHNS and CDR2 SASEGT. V was pared by 5 bases and J by 4 bases, with 7 bases of the junction left unmatched. The CDR3 spans 15 residues. Written as DNA, the CDR3 is TGTGCCAGCAGTTTAACTCGGACAGGGAATCAGCCCCAGCATTTT. Amino acids: CASSLTRTGNQPQHF.

This clone was counted a few times. The genes are TRBV27 and TRBJ2-1; the D gene is possibly TRBD2 (5 bases). V was shortened by 6 bases and J by 12 bases, with 9 bases between the two germline ends. Germline assignment: CDR1 MNHEY and CDR2 SMNVEV (reference sequence). The CDR3 totals 10 residues. The CDR3 coding sequence is TGTGCCAGCAGCGGGGTCCGGCAGTTCTTC. This translates into CASSGVRQFF.

The J gene is TRBJ1-6, the V gene TRBV6-1, with D unresolved. Trimming took 7 bases from V and 2 from J, leaving 12 bases between them. This CDR3 is built from 15 residues. The germline gives CDR1 MNHNS, CDR2 SASEGT. CDR3 protein: CASNEHITYNSPLHF. The CDR3 nucleotides are TGTGCCAGCAACGAGCATATAACCTATAATTCACCCCTCCACTTT.

This chain connects TRBV19 to TRBJ1-2; a possible D gene is TRBD1 (6 bases). CDR1 is LNHDA, CDR2 SQIVND, per germline (reference sequence). The V end lost 3 bases, the J end lost 0 bases, and 11 bases lay between the germline ends. The CDR3 runs to 15 residues. The CDR3 reads CASSIRPGANYGYTF. The CDR3 DNA reads as TGTGCCAGTAGTATCCGGCCAGGGGCTAACTATGGCTACACCTTC. The full variable domain, in which reference TRBV19 and TRBJ1-2 provide the parts outside the CDR3, is DGGITQSPKYLFRKEGQNVTLSCEQNLNHDAMYWYRQDPGQGLRLIYYSQIVNDFQKGDIAEGYSVSREKKESFPLTVTSAQKNPTAFYLCASSIRPGANYGYTFGSGTRLTVV.

The CDR3 spells CASSQDLTGGNYGYTF. In DNA form, the CDR3 reads TGCGCCAGCAGCCAAGATTTGACAGGGGGCAACTATGGCTACACCTTC. V gene TRBV4-3 combines with J gene TRBJ1-2; TRBD1 agrees at 10 bases. The CDR3 has 16 residues. The germline V gene encodes CDR1 LGHNA and CDR2 YSLEER. Trimming cost V 0 bases and J 2 bases; bases outside gene matches: 3.

This chain connects TRBV7-2 to TRBJ1-4, with a tentative D call TRBD1 (5 bases). CDR1 and CDR2 (germline): SGHTA, FQGNSA. V lost 2 bases and J 4 bases, leaving 14 bases between the germline ends. The CDR3 extends over 16 amino acids. The DNA of the CDR3 is TGTGCCAGCAGCTTAAACCCGACAGAATTTAATGAAAAACTGTTTTTT. Translating gives CASSLNPTEFNEKLFF. Looking up the rest from reference TRBV7-2 and TRBJ1-4 gives the full variable domain: GAGVSQSPSNKVTEKGKDVELRCDPISGHTALYWYRQSLGQGLEFLIYFQGNSAPDKSGLPSDRFSAERTGGSVSTLTIQRTQQEDSAVYLCASSLNPTEFNEKLFFGSGTQLSVL.

J is TRBJ1-4 and V is TRBV9; 8 bases fit TRBD1. V was clipped by 4 bases and J by 10 bases; unmatched bases: 12. The CDR3 spans 15 residues. CDR1 and CDR2 from the germline V gene are SGDLS and YYNGEE. The chain's CDR3 is CASSLQPGGPGKLFF. CDR3 bases: TGTGCCAGCAGCCTTCAACCAGGGGGCCCAGGAAAACTGTTTTTT.

The chain couples TRBV30 to TRBJ1-4, with 8 bases that match TRBD1. The CDR3 runs to 14 residues. Germline values: CDR1 GTSNPN, CDR2 SVGIG (reference sequence). V lost 0 bases, J lost 9 bases, and 6 bases stayed unmatched. CDR3 sequence: CAWSVGRGLKKLFF. The CDR3 DNA is TGTGCCTGGAGTGTAGGCAGGGGGCTCAAAAAACTGTTTTTT.

The rearrangement links TRBV7-3 to TRBJ1-1; D might be TRBD1 (5 bases). V was cut by 1 base and J by 0 bases, with 15 bases left in between. Germline lookup yields CDR1 SGHTA and CDR2 FQGTGA. There are 17 residues in the CDR3. CDR3 sequence: CASSLRPGKVMNTEAFF. The CDR3 nucleotides are TGTGCCAGCAGCTTAAGGCCAGGGAAGGTCATGAACACTGAAGCTTTCTTT.